Included here is one T cell receptor (beta chain) sequence, with context. Antigen: not known. The V end lost 3 bases, the J end lost 3 bases, and 14 bases lay between the germline ends. This CDR3 has 15 residues. CDR1 is SGHVS, CDR2 FQNEAQ, per germline. The data are from a study of T cell repertoires in cytomegalovirus infection. Study-wide context: Public TCR beta signatures indicated both CMV infection and matching HLA type.

General observations from the study: The study found HLA-C-restricted CMV-specific TCR beta clonotypes dominating the ex vivo response.

TCRdb redid the calling of the reads with MiXCR, one entry per CDR3 protein. Of roughly 990,000 distinct CDR3 sequences detected, more than 25% appear once; the ten largest clones hold more than 13%. This clonotype was sampled from a human donor in good health (CMV status not recorded). Some clones in this sample may be carry-over from other donors' samples. V gene TRBV7-8 combines with J gene TRBJ1-1; D is unclear. The sequencing here drew on cultured CD8+ T cells from PBMCs, taken from culture after CMV antigen stimulation. The chain's CDR3 is CASSFGRRKDTEAFF. The CDR3 coding sequence is TGTGCCAGCAGCTTTGGACGGAGGAAGGACACTGAAGCTTTCTTT. Drawing the rest from reference TRBV7-8 and TRBJ1-1, the complete variable domain is GAGVSQSPRYKVAKRGQDVALRCDPISGHVSLFWYQQALGQGPEFLTYFQNEAQLDKSGLPSDRFFAERPEGSVSTLKIQRTQQEDSAVYLCASSFGRRKDTEAFFGQGTRLTVV.